The 14 T cell receptor beta chains reported below all come from one sample, sequenced in a study of blood T cell repertoires in COVID-19. The table came from immunoSEQ multiplex PCR; TCRdb's copy has only in-frame clones and leaves some out. Of 68,000 or so clones in the sample, roughly 84% were seen once. Sequencing was carried out using peripheral blood. The source is a man aged 70-80 years with active or convalescent COVID-19.

This clone was observed a single time. This chain connects TRBV5-5 to TRBJ1-5, with a possible D match to TRBD1 (5 bases). With 1 base removed from V and 0 bases from J, the gap between germline ends came to 11 bases. Germline V gives CDR1 SGHKS, CDR2 YYEKEE (reference sequence). The CDR3 loop spans 16 amino acids. CDR3 loop: CASSLLGPYSNQPQHF. CDR3 sequence (DNA): TGTGCCAGCAGCTTGTTGGGGCCGTATAGCAATCAGCCCCAGCATTTT.

This sequence joins TRBV5-1 and TRBJ1-1, with 8 bases matching TRBD1. Trimming at V came to 0 bases and at J to 1 base, leaving 5 bases not matched to a gene. CDR3 size: 16 residues. Germline V lookup: CDR1 SGHRS, CDR2 YFSETQ. In nucleotides, the CDR3 is TGCGCCAGCAGCTTGGCGGTGACAGGGGCGAACACTGAAGCTTTCTTT. Its protein is CASSLAVTGANTEAFF.

A few counts support this clone. J is TRBJ1-1 and V is TRBV28, with TRBD1 as a possible D gene (5 bases). V was clipped by 6 bases and J by 4 bases, with 15 bases between them. The germline CDR1 and CDR2 sequences are MDHEN and SYDVKM. The CDR3 totals 14 residues. The CDR3 nucleotides are TGTGCCAGCAGGACGCAGGGCTGGAGCACTGAAGCTTTCTTT. Translated: CASRTQGWSTEAFF.

V usage is TRBV4-2 and J usage is TRBJ2-3; 11 nucleotides align to TRBD2. Germline V gene data show CDR1 as LGHNA and CDR2 as YNFKEQ. This CDR3 contains 17 residues. Unmatched junction bases numbered 10, after V lost 4 bases and J lost 4 bases. CDR3 coding DNA: TGTGCCAGCAGCCGAGATGTAGCGGGAGGGCCGGCAGATACGCAGTATTTT. Its protein is CASSRDVAGGPADTQYF.

The chain links TRBV6-5 to TRBJ1-4; the match to TRBD1 covers 8 bases. V trimming: 0 bases; J trimming: 3 bases; junction bases outside the gene matches: 3. This CDR3 has 16 amino acids. CDR1 is MNHEY, CDR2 SVGAGI, per germline. The CDR3 bases are TGTGCCAGCAGTTACTCACAGGGGGTTTCTAATGAAAAACTGTTTTTT. It translates to CASSYSQGVSNEKLFF.

V gene TRBV6-5 combines with J gene TRBJ2-7, with 14 nucleotides matching TRBD2. This CDR3 is built from 16 residues. V was pared by 0 bases and J by 7 bases, with 5 bases of the junction left unmatched. Germline CDR1 reads MNHEY; CDR2 reads SVGAGI. The CDR3 reads CASSYSRLAGGDEQYF. The CDR3 DNA reads TGTGCCAGCAGTTACTCCAGACTAGCGGGAGGGGATGAGCAGTACTTC.

The gene calls are TRBV19 and TRBJ2-1; 8 bases fit TRBD2. In germline, CDR1 is LNHDA, CDR2 SQIVND (reference sequence). The V gene end was trimmed by 8 bases and the J gene end by 0 bases; junction bases not matched to a gene: 12. The CDR3 is made up of 17 amino acids. The CDR3 coding sequence is TGTGCCAGTGCCACTAGCGGCCCGTTAAGCTCCTACAATGAGCAGTTCTTC. It specifies CASATSGPLSSYNEQFF.

This chain connects TRBV28 to TRBJ2-5; TRBD1 agrees at 11 bases. Germline V gene lookup returns CDR1 MDHEN and CDR2 SYDVKM. Trimming removed 3 bases from V and 2 bases from J; junction bases left unmatched: 5. The CDR3 loop spans 16 amino acids. The CDR3 region has the DNA TGTGCCAGCAGTTTGCCTGGACAGGGGGCGCAAGAGACCCAGTACTTC. This translates into CASSLPGQGAQETQYF. The variable domain in full, completed from reference TRBV28 and TRBJ2-5, reads DVKVTQSSRYLVKRTGEKVFLECVQDMDHENMFWYRQDPGLGLRLIYFSYDVKMKEKGDIPEGYSVSREKKERFSLILESASTNQTSMYLCASSLPGQGAQETQYFGPGTRLLVL.

CDR3 protein: CASSDRVNANQPQHF. Here the CDR3 DNA reads TGTGCCAGCAGTGACAGGGTCAACGCCAATCAGCCCCAGCATTTT. The chain couples TRBV2 to TRBJ1-5; the D gene is possibly TRBD1 (5 bases). The V gene lost 3 bases and the J gene lost 3 bases, with 12 bases spanning the gap. CDR3 length equals 15 residues. CDR1 SNHLY and CDR2 FYNNEI come from the germline V gene.

The J gene is TRBJ2-5, the V gene TRBV7-3; TRBD2 aligns across 10 bases. This CDR3 has 15 amino acids. Germline lookup yields CDR1 SGHTA and CDR2 FQGTGA. With 5 bases clipped from V and 5 bases from J, the junction kept 8 bases outside the gene matches. The CDR3 sequence: CASSRSGRVSETQYF. CDR3 bases: TGTGCCAGCAGCCGGAGCGGGAGGGTTTCGGAGACCCAGTACTTC. Full variable domain (remainder filled in from reference TRBV7-3 and TRBJ2-5): GAGVSQTPSNKVTEKGKYVELRCDPISGHTALYWYRQSLGQGPEFLIYFQGTGAADDSGLPNDRFFAVRPEGSVSTLKIQRTERGDSAVYLCASSRSGRVSETQYFGPGTRLLVL.

The rearrangement joins TRBV2 to TRBJ2-3; TRBD2 is a possible D gene (6 bases). CDR1 SNHLY and CDR2 FYNNEI come from the germline V gene. V was trimmed by 4 bases and J by 4 bases, leaving 12 bases between them. The CDR3 extends over 14 amino acids. CDR3 residues: CASSVGLAADTQYF. CDR3 nucleotides: TGTGCCAGCAGTGTGGGCTTAGCGGCAGATACGCAGTATTTT.

The chain uses TRBV5-6 and TRBJ2-7; unclear D gene. V was pared by 4 bases and J by 2 bases, with 10 bases between. The length of the CDR3 is 13 residues. Germline V gene sequence: CDR1 SGHDT, CDR2 YYEEEE. The DNA of the CDR3 is TGTGCCAGCAGCGCGGTAGGTCCCTACGAGCAGTACTTC. This gives the protein CASSAVGPYEQYF.

The CDR3 DNA reads as TGTGCCAGCAGTCCTAAACCGGACAGGCCCAATCAGCCCCAGCATTTT. Residues: CASSPKPDRPNQPQHF. V is TRBV27 and J is TRBJ1-5; 7 bases fit TRBD1. Germline-derived CDR1 and CDR2 are MNHEY and SMNVEV (reference sequence). J lost 3 bases, V lost 5 bases, and 10 bases had no gene match. This CDR3 has 16 residues.

The chain employs TRBV7-3 and TRBJ2-2; D is uncertain. CDR1 is SGHTA, CDR2 FQGTGA, per germline. This CDR3 comprises 14 residues. Trimming cost V 5 bases and J 4 bases, with 11 bases left between them. CDR3 sequence reads: CASSPPSSTGELFF. The CDR3 DNA reads as TGTGCCAGCAGCCCCCCGTCTAGCACCGGGGAGCTGTTTTTT.